One and the same sample provided the 7 T cell receptor beta chains below, sequenced in a study of blood T cell repertoires in COVID-19. TCRdb's table, derived via immunoSEQ multiplex PCR, lists solely in-frame clones and lacks some. The sample lists 430,000 or so clones, about 88% occurring once. The sequenced sample was PBMCs or T cells enriched from blood (not recorded which). The receptors were sampled from a woman under 30 who had been exposed to COVID-19.

With respect to this clone: Other DNA sequences in this sample translate to the same CDR3. The chain combines TRBV18 with TRBJ2-2; tentative D call: TRBD1 (5 bases). Per the germline V gene, CDR1 is KGHSH and CDR2 is LQKENI. This CDR3 is built from 15 residues. Trimming took 3 bases from V and 0 from J, leaving 8 bases between them. This CDR3 is CASSPQGANTGELFF. The CDR3 DNA is TGTGCCAGCTCACCTCAAGGGGCGAACACCGGGGAGCTGTTTTTT.

The V gene is TRBV2, the J gene TRBJ1-1; tentatively, D is TRBD1 (5 bases). From germline, CDR1 is SNHLY and CDR2 FYNNEI. This CDR3 spans 13 amino acids. V was shortened by 6 bases and J by 0 bases, with 8 bases between the two germline ends. The CDR3 reads CASRTDMNTEAFF. In nucleotides, the CDR3 is TGTGCCAGCAGGACAGACATGAACACTGAAGCTTTCTTT.

Note on this clone: The junction differs from germline at one of its ends, possibly a read error. The V call is TRBV6-5, the J call TRBJ2-5, with 9 bases fitting TRBD1. The CDR3 is made up of 15 amino acids. The germline CDR1 and CDR2 sequences are MNHEY and SVGAGI. CDR3 sequence (DNA): TGTGCCAGCAGTGACTCCGGGACAGGGCGAAAGACCCAGTACTTC. Amino acids: CASSDSGTGRKTQYF.

This clone was recorded once. This chain joins TRBV10-1 and TRBJ2-1; TRBD1 matches at 9 bases. The CDR3 is 13 residues long. Germline CDR1 WNHNN, CDR2 SYGVQD (reference sequence). Germline trimming cut 6 bases from V and 5 bases from J; bases unmatched to any gene: 2. The CDR3 is CASRGTGNNEQFF. The DNA for the CDR3 is TGCGCCAGCAGGGGGACAGGGAACAATGAGCAGTTCTTC.

The chain carries TRBV29-1 and TRBJ1-2; D unclear. Germline CDR1 is SQVTM and CDR2 is ANQGSEA. The CDR3 is 12 residues long. Trimming cost V 3 bases and J 12 bases, with 17 bases left between them. Here the CDR3 DNA reads TGCAGCGTTGACGACGACGCTGGAGTGGACACCTTC. It codes for CSVDDDAGVDTF. Based on the CDR3 plus reference TRBV29-1 and TRBJ1-2, the full variable domain is SAVISQKPSRDICQRGTSLTIQCQVDSQVTMMFWYRQQPGQSLTLIATANQGSEATYESGFVIDKFPISRPNLTFSTLTVSNMSPEDSSIYLCSVDDDAGVDTFGSGTRLTVV.

The chain carries TRBV28 and TRBJ1-4; TRBD1 matches at 8 bases. V lost 4 bases, J lost 5 bases, and 9 bases stayed unmatched. The germline V gene has CDR1 MDHEN and CDR2 SYDVKM. The CDR3 consists of 16 residues. CDR3 in amino acids: CASSSELGQVNEKLFF. The CDR3 bases are TGTGCCAGCAGTTCTGAACTGGGACAGGTCAATGAAAAACTGTTTTTT.

The chain combines TRBV6-5 with TRBJ2-1; 13 bases are shared with TRBD2. The CDR3 loop spans 13 amino acids. With 10 bases clipped from V and 7 bases from J, the junction kept 4 bases outside the gene matches. Germline CDR1 MNHEY, CDR2 SVGAGI. CDR3 amino acids: CATPGLAGNEQFF. Here the CDR3 DNA reads TGTGCCACCCCGGGACTAGCGGGAAATGAGCAGTTCTTC.